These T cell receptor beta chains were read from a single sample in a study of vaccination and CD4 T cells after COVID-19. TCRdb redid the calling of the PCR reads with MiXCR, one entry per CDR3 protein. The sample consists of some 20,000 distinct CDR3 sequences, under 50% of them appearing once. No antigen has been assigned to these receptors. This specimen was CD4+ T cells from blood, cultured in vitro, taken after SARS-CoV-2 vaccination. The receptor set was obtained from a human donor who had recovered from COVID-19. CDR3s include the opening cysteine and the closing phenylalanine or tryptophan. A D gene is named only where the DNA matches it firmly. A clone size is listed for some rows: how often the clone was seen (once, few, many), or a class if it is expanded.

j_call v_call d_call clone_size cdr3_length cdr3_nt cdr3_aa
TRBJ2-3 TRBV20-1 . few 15 TGCAGTGCCGGGGGTGGTCTAGCAAGCACAGATACGCAGTATTTT CSAGGGLASTDTQYF
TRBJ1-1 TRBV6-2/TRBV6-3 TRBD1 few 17 TGTGCCAGCGGCTTGGACAGGGTGGGGGCCATGAACACTGAAGCTTTCTTT CASGLDRVGAMNTEAFF
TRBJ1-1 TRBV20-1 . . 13 TGCAGTGCTAGTTCCCCCACGGGCACTGAAGCTTTCTTT CSASSPTGTEAFF
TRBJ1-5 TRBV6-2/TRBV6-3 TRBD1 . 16 TGTGCCAGCAGTGATCACAGGGGCGGGATTGATCAGCCCCAGCATTTT CASSDHRGGIDQPQHF
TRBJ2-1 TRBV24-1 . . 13 TGTGCCACCAGCGGCGGGTCCTACAATGAGCAGTTCTTC CATSGGSYNEQFF
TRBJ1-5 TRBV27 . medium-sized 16 TGTGCCAGCAGTTTATCGGGGAAGGTAGGCAATCAGCCCCAGCATTTT CASSLSGKVGNQPQHF
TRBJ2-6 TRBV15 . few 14 TGTGCCACCAGCAGAACCCGTGGGGCCAACGTCCTGACTTTC CATSRTRGANVLTF
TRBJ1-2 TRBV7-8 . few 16 TGTGCCAGCAGCTTTCGAGTGCCTAGGTTAGGCTATGGCTACACCTTC CASSFRVPRLGYGYTF
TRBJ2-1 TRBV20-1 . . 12 TGCAGTGCGGCCCGGACTCCCAATGAGCAGTTCTTC CSAARTPNEQFF
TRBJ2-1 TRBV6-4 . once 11 TGTGCCAGCAGTGACAGGGGTTTGCAGTTCTTC CASSDRGLQFF
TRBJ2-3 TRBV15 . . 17 TGTGCCACCAGCAGACTTCCCGGCACCAAAGTTACAGATACGCAGTATTTT CATSRLPGTKVTDTQYF
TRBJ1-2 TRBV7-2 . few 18 TGTGCCAGCAGCTTAGGGGGGGCTGAGGGCAGGGGAGGATATGGCTACACCTTC CASSLGGAEGRGGYGYTF
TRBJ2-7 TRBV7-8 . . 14 TGTGCCAGCAGGCCAGGGTGGAGGGTAACCGAGCAGTACTTC CASRPGWRVTEQYF
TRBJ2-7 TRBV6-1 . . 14 TGTGCCAGCAGTGTATCGGTTTCGGAAACCGAGCAGTACTTC CASSVSVSETEQYF
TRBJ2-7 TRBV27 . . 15 TGTGCCAGCAGCCCCGGGACTTTCCCCTACTACGAGCAGTACTTC CASSPGTFPYYEQYF
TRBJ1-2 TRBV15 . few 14 TGTGCCACCAGCAGAGATCTTTCAGGGCAAGGCTACACCTTC CATSRDLSGQGYTF
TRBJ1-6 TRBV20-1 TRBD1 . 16 TGCAGTGCTAGCGACAGGGTAGACCCCTATAATTCACCCCTCCACTTT CSASDRVDPYNSPLHF
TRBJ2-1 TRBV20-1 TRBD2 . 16 TGCAGTGCTAGAGATCGGACTAGCGGGAGTCAGTATGAGCAGTTCTTC CSARDRTSGSQYEQFF
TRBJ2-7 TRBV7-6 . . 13 TGTGCCAGCAGCTGGGACTGGGGAGGTGAGCAGTACTTC CASSWDWGGEQYF
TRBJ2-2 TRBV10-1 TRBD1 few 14 TGCGCCAGCAGAGGACAGGGGGCCGGCGGGGAGCTGTTTTTT CASRGQGAGGELFF
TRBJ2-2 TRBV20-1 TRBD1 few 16 TGCAGTGCTAGGAAGGGGACAGGAGCGAACACCGGGGAGCTGTTTTTT CSARKGTGANTGELFF
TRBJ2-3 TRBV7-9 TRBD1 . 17 TGTGCCAGCAGCCCACCAGAGGACAGGGGGAACACAGATACGCAGTATTTT CASSPPEDRGNTDTQYF
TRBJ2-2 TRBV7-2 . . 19 TGTGCCAGCAGCTTATCCGGACTAAACTCACAAAGAAACACCGGGGAGCTGTTTTTT CASSLSGLNSQRNTGELFF
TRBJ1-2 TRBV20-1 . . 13 TGCAGTGCTAGAACAGAGACTAACTATGGCTACACCTTC CSARTETNYGYTF
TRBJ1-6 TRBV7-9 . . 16 TGTGCCAGCAGCTTATTAGGACCGCAGTATAATTCACCCCTCCACTTT CASSLLGPQYNSPLHF
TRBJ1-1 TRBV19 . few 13 TGTGCCAGTAGTATGAGGACAAACACTGAAGCTTTCTTT CASSMRTNTEAFF
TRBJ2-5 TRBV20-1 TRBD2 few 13 TGCAGTGCTAGTCCAGCGGGACGGGAGACCCAGTACTTC CSASPAGRETQYF
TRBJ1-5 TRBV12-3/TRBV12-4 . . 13 TGTGCCAGCAGCCCAGGGTCCAGTCAGCCCCAGCATTTT CASSPGSSQPQHF
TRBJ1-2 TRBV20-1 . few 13 TGCAGTTCCCCTCAAATGGGGGCTGAAGGCTACACCTTC CSSPQMGAEGYTF
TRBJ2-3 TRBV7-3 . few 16 TGTGCCAGCAGCGCCGGGACTCGATTCACCACAGATACGCAGTATTTT CASSAGTRFTTDTQYF
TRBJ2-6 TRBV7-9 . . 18 TGTGCCAGCAGCCCGATGGGGGGCCCCCTGGAGGGGGCCAACGTCCTGACTTTC CASSPMGGPLEGANVLTF
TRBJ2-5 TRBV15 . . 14 TGTGCCACCAGCAGCCCGGGACATTGGGAGACCCAGTACTTC CATSSPGHWETQYF
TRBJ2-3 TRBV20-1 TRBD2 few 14 TGCAGTGCTATTAGGCGGGAGTGGTTAGATACGCAGTATTTT CSAIRREWLDTQYF
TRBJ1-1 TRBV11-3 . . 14 TGTGCCAGCAGCTTAGATGGACCGAACACTGAAGCTTTCTTT CASSLDGPNTEAFF
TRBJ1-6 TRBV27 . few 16 TGTGCCAGCAGTCCAAACGGGGGCACACTTCTTTCACCCCTCCACTTT CASSPNGGTLLSPLHF
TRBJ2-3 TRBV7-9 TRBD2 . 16 TGTGCCAGCAGCTCCGGGACTAGCGGGAAGGCAGATACGCAGTATTTT CASSSGTSGKADTQYF
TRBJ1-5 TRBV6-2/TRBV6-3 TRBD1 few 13 TGTGCCAGCCGGGACAGGGGGAATCAGCCCCAGCATTTT CASRDRGNQPQHF
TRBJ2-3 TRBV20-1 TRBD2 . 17 TGCAGTGCTAGAGATCCACTAGCGGGGGGTTTGACAGATACGCAGTATTTT CSARDPLAGGLTDTQYF
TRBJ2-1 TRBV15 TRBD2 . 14 TGTGCCACCAGCAGCGGACTAGTTTCGAATGAGCAGTTCTTC CATSSGLVSNEQFF
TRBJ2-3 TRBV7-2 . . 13 TGTGCCAGCAGCTCCTATTTATCGGATACGCAGTATTTT CASSSYLSDTQYF
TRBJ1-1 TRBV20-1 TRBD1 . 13 TGCAGTGCTAGCCCCAGGGGGCCGACTGAAGCTTTCTTT CSASPRGPTEAFF
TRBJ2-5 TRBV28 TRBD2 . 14 TGTGCCAGCAGACGAGGGACTAGCCAAGAGACCCAGTACTTC CASRRGTSQETQYF
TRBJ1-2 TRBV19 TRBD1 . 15 TGTGCCAGTAGCGTCAGCCCGGGACAGGTTGGAGGCTACACCTTC CASSVSPGQVGGYTF
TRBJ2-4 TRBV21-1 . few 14 TGTGCCAGCAGCAAATGGGATTACCCAAACATTCAGTACTTC CASSKWDYPNIQYF
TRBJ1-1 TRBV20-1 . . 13 TGCAGTGCTAGTCTGACAGAATTTACTGAAGCTTTCTTT CSASLTEFTEAFF
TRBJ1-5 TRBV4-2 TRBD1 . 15 TGTGCCAGCAGCCAGGAACAGGGGAGCCATCAGCCCCAGCATTTT CASSQEQGSHQPQHF
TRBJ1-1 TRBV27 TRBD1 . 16 TGTGCCAGCAGTTTGCTGGACAGGGGCCTTGACACTGAAGCTTTCTTT CASSLLDRGLDTEAFF
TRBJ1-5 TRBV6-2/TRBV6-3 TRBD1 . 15 TGTGCCAGCACCGAGGACAGGGGGGGCAATCAGCCCCAGCATTTT CASTEDRGGNQPQHF